What follows are 18 T cell receptor beta chains derived from one specimen sequenced in a study of vaccination effects on CD4 cells after COVID-19. Cells that had been cultured for 10 days were the source of isolated CD4+ T cells. The individual was infected with SARS-CoV-2 between March and December 2020, as confirmed by PCR. Every participant took two doses of the BNT162b2 or mRNA-1273 vaccine. Here immunoSEQ multiplex PCR was the method, and the copy in TCRdb shows in-frame clones only, minus some. Of around 53,000 clones listed, under 85% are singletons. Their target antigens are unknown. The specimen was CD4+ T cells from PBMCs cultured without peptide, collected after COVID-19 vaccination. These receptors came from a human donor who had a prior SARS-CoV-2 infection.

V usage is TRBV29-1 and J usage is TRBJ2-6; no clear D gene. The CDR3 spans 15 residues. Trimming shortened V by 5 bases and J by 0 bases, and 11 bases separated the two germline ends. Germline V gene data show CDR1 as SQVTM and CDR2 as ANQGSEA. The CDR3 DNA follows: TGCAGCGTTCGGACGGATTCCTCTGGGGCCAACGTCCTGACTTTC. It yields the protein CSVRTDSSGANVLTF.

The chain couples TRBV6-2 or TRBV6-3 to TRBJ1-2, with a tentative D call TRBD1 (6 bases). Trimming left V 6 bases short and J 0 bases short, with 11 bases between. CDR1 and CDR2 from the germline V gene are MNHEY and SVGEGT. CDR3 length equals 14 residues. The CDR3 DNA is TGTGCCAGCAGCCCAAGACAGGCTAACTATGGCTACACCTTC. Encoded protein: CASSPRQANYGYTF.

The chain employs TRBV10-1 and TRBJ2-2; TRBD1 agrees at 8 bases. J was trimmed by 1 base and V by 10 bases; bases with no gene match: 17. This CDR3 is 18 amino acids long. Germline V lookup: CDR1 WNHNN, CDR2 SYGVQD (reference sequence). CDR3: CATLFPSPGQENTGELFF. The DNA for the CDR3 is TGCGCCACCCTATTTCCTTCCCCGGGACAGGAGAACACCGGGGAGCTGTTTTTT.

CDR3 protein: CASSLDGYSGNTIYF. CDR3 DNA sequence: TGCGCCAGCAGCTTGGACGGCTACTCTGGAAACACCATATATTTT. This rearrangement joins TRBV5-1 to TRBJ1-3; D gene ambiguous. Trimming removed 0 bases at V and 0 bases at J, with 7 bases between. This CDR3 comprises 15 residues. Germline CDR1 and CDR2: SGHRS and YFSETQ.

This clone was seen only once. The CDR3 DNA sequence: TGTGCCAGCAGCTTAGCTCGGACCAGCAATGAGCAGTTCTTC. Residues: CASSLARTSNEQFF. The chain combines TRBV7-8 with TRBJ2-1; D gene unclear. The germline V gene has CDR1 SGHVS and CDR2 FQNEAQ. The CDR3 is 14 amino acids. V was cut by 0 bases and J by 6 bases, with 9 bases left in between.

This chain joins TRBV6-5 and TRBJ2-1, with D maybe TRBD2 (6 bases). V shed 5 bases and J shed 3 bases, with 14 bases lying between them. The CDR3 extends over 15 amino acids. The germline V gene has CDR1 MNHEY and CDR2 SVGAGI. In nucleotides, the CDR3 is TGTGCCAGCAGTCCGGCTGGGGGGATCTACAATGAGCAGTTCTTC. This encodes CASSPAGGIYNEQFF.

The chain couples TRBV5-4 to TRBJ1-1; possible D gene TRBD1, 6 bases. The CDR3 is 18 residues long. Germline loops: CDR1 SGHNT, CDR2 YYREEE (reference sequence). Deletions cut 1 base from V and 4 bases from J, with 23 bases between. CDR3 sequence (DNA): TGTGCCAGCAGCTTGTCAGGCAGCCATAGAGGGGGGCTCACTGAAGCTTTCTTT. It encodes CASSLSGSHRGGLTEAFF.

J is TRBJ2-5 and V is TRBV7-8, with a weak D call TRBD2 (6 bases). CDR1 and CDR2 (germline): SGHVS, FQNEAQ. The V end lost 1 base, the J end lost 3 bases, and 18 bases lay between the germline ends. This CDR3 is 17 amino acids long. The CDR3 here is CASSLVPLGRGEETQYF. The DNA of the CDR3 is TGTGCCAGCAGCTTAGTACCCCTTGGGCGGGGTGAAGAGACCCAGTACTTC.

This clone was detected only a few times. V usage is TRBV9 and J usage is TRBJ1-1; perhaps TRBD1 as D (5 bases). The CDR3 consists of 15 residues. The V gene's germline CDR1 is SGDLS and CDR2 YYNGEE. Trimming left V 0 bases short and J 3 bases short, with 12 bases between. The CDR3 reads CASSVAGGRHTEAFF. DNA for the CDR3: TGTGCCAGCAGCGTAGCGGGGGGGAGGCACACTGAAGCTTTCTTT.

This chain's CDR3 is CATKGEGSSNQPQHF. The CDR3 DNA reads TGTGCCACCAAGGGAGAGGGATCCAGCAATCAGCCCCAGCATTTT. The rearrangement uses TRBV10-3 and TRBJ1-5; D gene ambiguous. Germline-derived CDR1 and CDR2 are ENHRY and SYGVKD. CDR3 length: 15 residues. Trimming took 10 bases from V and 1 from J, leaving 17 bases between them.

V is TRBV5-4 and J is TRBJ2-3, with 12 bases lining up with TRBD2. Germline V gene data show CDR1 as SGHNT and CDR2 as YYREEE (reference sequence). CDR3 length: 16 amino acids. V dropped 3 bases and J dropped 4; count of bases not matched to a gene: 6. The CDR3 loop is CASSSWTSGVADTQYF. CDR3 DNA: TGTGCCAGCAGCTCCTGGACTAGCGGGGTTGCAGATACGCAGTATTTT.

This sequence joins TRBV11-2 and TRBJ2-7; the match to TRBD2 covers 11 bases. Germline V gives CDR1 SGHAT, CDR2 FQNNGV. V gave up 4 bases and J gave up 0 bases; unmatched junction bases: 11. The CDR3 is 18 amino acids. In DNA form, the CDR3 reads TGTGCCAGCAGCTCCACTAGCGGGAGAGCTAAAATCTCCTACGAGCAGTACTTC. It translates to CASSSTSGRAKISYEQYF.

CDR3 loop: CASSIVGGTGSYEQYF. CDR3 coding DNA: TGTGCCAGTAGTATAGTCGGGGGGACCGGGAGCTACGAGCAGTACTTC. The chain is built from TRBV19 and TRBJ2-7; 7 bases are a match to TRBD2. CDR1 is LNHDA, CDR2 SQIVND, per germline (reference sequence). The CDR3 loop spans 16 amino acids. V gave up 1 base and J gave up 3 bases; unmatched junction bases: 9. The entire variable domain, with the rest obtained from reference TRBV19 and TRBJ2-7, is as follows: DGGITQSPKYLFRKEGQNVTLSCEQNLNHDAMYWYRQDPGQGLRLIYYSQIVNDFQKGDIAEGYSVSREKKESFPLTVTSAQKNPTAFYLCASSIVGGTGSYEQYFGPGTRLTVT.

J is TRBJ2-5 and V is TRBV19; D perhaps matches TRBD2 (5 bases). The CDR3 loop spans 14 amino acids. V was cut by 3 bases and J by 3 bases, with 11 bases left in between. Germline V gives CDR1 LNHDA, CDR2 SQIVND (reference sequence). The CDR3 reads CASSMPGVEETQYF. The CDR3 DNA follows: TGTGCCAGTAGTATGCCCGGGGTAGAAGAGACCCAGTACTTC.

The gene calls are TRBV10-3 and TRBJ1-2; D unresolved. V was shortened by 7 bases and J by 6 bases, with 15 bases between the two germline ends. Germline values: CDR1 ENHRY, CDR2 SYGVKD. The CDR3 has 13 residues. CDR3 in amino acids: CAINGFPRDGYTF. As DNA, the CDR3 is TGTGCCATCAACGGTTTTCCCCGGGATGGCTACACCTTC.

This rearrangement joins TRBV2 to TRBJ2-1; 7 bases line up with TRBD2. This CDR3 spans 15 amino acids. The V gene end was trimmed by 8 bases and the J gene end by 5 bases; junction bases not matched to a gene: 12. Germline CDR1 reads SNHLY; CDR2 reads FYNNEI. Here the CDR3 DNA reads TGTGCCAGCGGCCGACTAGCTACCCTTAACAATGAGCAGTTCTTC. The encoded protein is CASGRLATLNNEQFF. The full variable domain, completed using reference TRBV2 and TRBJ2-1, is EPEVTQTPSHQVTQMGQEVILRCVPISNHLYFYWYRQILGQKVEFLVSFYNNEISEKSEIFDDQFSVERPDGSNFTLKIRSTKLEDSAMYFCASGRLATLNNEQFFGPGTRLTVL.

The rearrangement uses TRBV11-2 and TRBJ2-7, with D perhaps matching TRBD2 (5 bases). Between the trimmed V and J ends, which lost 5 bases and 6 bases, there was a span of 14 bases. CDR1 and CDR2 (germline): SGHAT, FQNNGV. The CDR3 totals 13 residues. The CDR3 sequence is CASSPRGPAEQYF. In DNA, the CDR3 is TGTGCCAGCAGCCCCCGAGGGCCAGCCGAGCAGTACTTC.

This chain connects TRBV4-2 to TRBJ1-1, with D possibly matching TRBD1 (6 bases). V was pared by 3 bases and J by 5 bases, with 16 bases between. The CDR3 has 15 residues. Per germline, CDR1 LGHNA and CDR2 YNFKEQ. In DNA, the CDR3 is TGTGCCAGCAGCCAGGGCATAACAGGGAGAACTGAAGCTTTCTTT. Encoded protein: CASSQGITGRTEAFF.